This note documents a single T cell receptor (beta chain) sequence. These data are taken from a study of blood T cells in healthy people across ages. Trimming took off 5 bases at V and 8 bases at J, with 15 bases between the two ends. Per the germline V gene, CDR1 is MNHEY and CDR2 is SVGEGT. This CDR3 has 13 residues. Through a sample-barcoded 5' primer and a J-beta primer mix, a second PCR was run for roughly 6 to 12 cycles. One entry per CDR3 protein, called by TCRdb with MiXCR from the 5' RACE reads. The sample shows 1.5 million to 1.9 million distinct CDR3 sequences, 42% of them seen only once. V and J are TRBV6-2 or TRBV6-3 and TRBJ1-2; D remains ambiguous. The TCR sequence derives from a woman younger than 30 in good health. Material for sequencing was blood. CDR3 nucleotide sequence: TGTGCCAGCAGTGACCTGGGCATAGGCGGCTACACCTTC. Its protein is CASSDLGIGGYTF.